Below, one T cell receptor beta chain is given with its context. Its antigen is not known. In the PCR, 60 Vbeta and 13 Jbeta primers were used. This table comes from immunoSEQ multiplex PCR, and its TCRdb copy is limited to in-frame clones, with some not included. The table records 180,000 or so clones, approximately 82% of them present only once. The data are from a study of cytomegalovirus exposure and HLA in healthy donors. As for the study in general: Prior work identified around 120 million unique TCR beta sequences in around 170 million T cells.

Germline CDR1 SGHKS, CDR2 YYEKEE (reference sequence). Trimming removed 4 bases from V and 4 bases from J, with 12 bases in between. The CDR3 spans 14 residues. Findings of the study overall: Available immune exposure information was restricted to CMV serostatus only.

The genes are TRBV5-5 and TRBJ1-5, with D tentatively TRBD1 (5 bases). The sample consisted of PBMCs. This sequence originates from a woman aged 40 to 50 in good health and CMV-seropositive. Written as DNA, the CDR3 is TGTGCCAGCAGCCGCCCGGGGGGTAATCAGCCCCAGCATTTT. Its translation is CASSRPGGNQPQHF. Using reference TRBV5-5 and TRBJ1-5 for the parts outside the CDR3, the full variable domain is DAGVTQSPTHLIKTRGQQVTLRCSPISGHKSVSWYQQVLGQGPQFIFQYYEKEERGRGNFPDRFSARQFPNYSSELNVNALLLGDSALYLCASSRPGGNQPQHFGDGTRLSIL.